The 29 T cell receptor beta chains presented below share a single source sample, sequenced in a study of T-cell memory formation after mild COVID-19. Via MiXCR, TCRdb re-called the 5' RACE reads, giving one row per CDR3 protein. The sample includes about 260,000 distinct CDR3 sequences, 15% to 20% seen only once; the top ten take roughly a fifth. Sample: PBMCs or a T cell subset sorted from them (not recorded which). Receptors were obtained from a man aged 18 to 30 who had mild COVID-19 (a few samples of this study predate the infection). Cell type and time point are not known.

V usage is TRBV4-1 and J usage is TRBJ2-2; D is perhaps TRBD2 (5 bases). Germline loops: CDR1 MGHRA, CDR2 YSYEKL. V dropped 0 bases and J dropped 4 bases, with 9 bases sitting between them. The CDR3 is made up of 15 amino acids. This CDR3 reads CASSQESSGTGELFF. The CDR3 nucleotides read TGCGCCAGCAGCCAAGAGTCCAGCGGCACCGGGGAGCTGTTTTTT.

This rearrangement joins TRBV27 to TRBJ1-5; 7 positions agree with TRBD1. This CDR3 contains 15 residues. J gave up 7 bases and V 4 bases, and 10 bases lay outside the gene matches. Germline loops: CDR1 MNHEY, CDR2 SMNVEV (reference sequence). CDR3 sequence (DNA): TGTGCCAGCAGTTCCGACAGGGAGGTCGGCCAGCCCCAGCATTTT. Amino acids: CASSSDREVGQPQHF.

This clonotype was observed a single time. V and J are TRBV7-6 and TRBJ1-1; D call uncertain. Germline assignment: CDR1 SGHVS and CDR2 FNYEAQ. V lost 3 bases to trimming and J lost 7 bases, with 15 bases between them. The CDR3 is 14 amino acids. CDR3 bases: TGTGCCAGCAGCTTTTCGGCCAACTTCCGTGAAGCTTTCTTT. Translated: CASSFSANFREAFF.

The chain employs TRBV27 and TRBJ1-1; tentatively, D is TRBD1 (6 bases). The V and J ends lost 8 bases and 6 bases respectively, with 13 bases between them. The germline gives CDR1 MNHEY, CDR2 SMNVEV (reference sequence). This CDR3 has 12 amino acids. The DNA for the CDR3 is TGTGCCAGCGGATTTGGGGGGCCTGAAGCTTTCTTT. It encodes CASGFGGPEAFF.

This clonotype was counted a few times. The rearrangement uses TRBV19 and TRBJ1-5, with D unclear. Germline CDR1 LNHDA, CDR2 SQIVND (reference sequence). Trimming took 5 bases from V and 3 from J, leaving 17 bases between them. The CDR3 runs to 16 residues. The CDR3 sequence is CASSRTEAPSNQPQHF. The CDR3 DNA reads as TGTGCCAGTAGTCGGACCGAAGCCCCGTCCAATCAGCCCCAGCATTTT.

This clonotype appeared a few times. This chain joins TRBV29-1 and TRBJ2-3; D is possibly TRBD2 (7 bases). The V end lost 7 bases, the J end lost 4 bases, and 18 bases lay between the germline ends. This CDR3 is built from 14 residues. Per germline, CDR1 SQVTM and CDR2 ANQGSEA. The CDR3 loop is CSAEGAGAADTQYF. Here the CDR3 DNA reads TGCAGCGCCGAAGGGGCGGGGGCGGCAGATACGCAGTATTTT.

This chain links TRBV3-1 with TRBJ2-3, with 8 nucleotides matching TRBD2. CDR3 length: 14 residues. Germline lookup yields CDR1 LGHDT and CDR2 YNNKEL (reference sequence). V gave up 6 bases and J gave up 2 bases; unmatched junction bases: 4. CDR3 DNA sequence: TGTGCCAGCAGGTGGCGGGGGGCCACAGATACGCAGTATTTT. Translating it yields CASRWRGATDTQYF.

The chain uses TRBV7-2 and TRBJ2-5, with a tentative D call TRBD2 (7 bases). The CDR3 covers 15 residues. The germline V gene encodes CDR1 SGHTA and CDR2 FQGNSA. V lost 3 bases and J lost 4, with 15 bases in between. DNA of the CDR3: TGTGCCAGCAGCTTCCGGCTTGCGGGGGCAGAGACCCAGTACTTC. Its translation is CASSFRLAGAETQYF.

This sequence joins TRBV5-1 and TRBJ1-6; unclear D gene. The CDR3 consists of 17 residues. V was trimmed by 4 bases and J by 6 bases, leaving 20 bases between them. In germline, CDR1 is SGHRS, CDR2 YFSETQ. CDR3 in DNA: TGCGCCAGCAGCCAGATTCAGGACGGTGTGGGTAATTCACCCCTCCACTTT. This sequence encodes CASSQIQDGVGNSPLHF.

There are a few counts of this clonotype. The DNA for the CDR3 is TGCGCCAGCAGCTTGCCAACGGGACTAGCCCAAGATACGCAGTATTTT. Protein: CASSLPTGLAQDTQYF. V is TRBV5-1 and J is TRBJ2-3; 9 bases are shared with TRBD2. The CDR3 contains 16 residues. Germline CDR1 and CDR2: SGHRS and YFSETQ. After removal of 1 base from V and 5 bases from J, the junction contained 8 bases not matched to a gene. Based on the CDR3 plus reference TRBV5-1 and TRBJ2-3, the full variable domain is KAGVTQTPRYLIKTRGQQVTLSCSPISGHRSVSWYQQTPGQGLQFLFEYFSETQRNKGNFPGRFSGRQFSNSRSEMNVSTLELGDSALYLCASSLPTGLAQDTQYFGPGTRLTVL.

There are a few counts of this clonotype. The chain recombines TRBV11-2 with TRBJ2-1; 8 bases fit TRBD1. The ends lost 5 bases at V and 13 bases at J; junction bases unmatched: 7. Germline V gene sequence: CDR1 SGHAT, CDR2 FQNNGV. This CDR3 spans 12 amino acids. In DNA, the CDR3 is TGTGCCAGCAGCGCCCAGACAGGGGAACAGTTCTTC. This codes for CASSAQTGEQFF. The full variable domain, its missing parts supplied by reference TRBV11-2 and TRBJ2-1, is EAGVAQSPRYKIIEKRQSVAFWCNPISGHATLYWYQQILGQGPKLLIQFQNNGVVDDSQLPKDRFSAERLKGVDSTLKIQPAKLEDSAVYLCASSAQTGEQFFGPGTRLTVL.

This clonotype has just a few counts. This rearrangement joins TRBV29-1 to TRBJ2-3, with D hard to call. Germline CDR1 and CDR2: SQVTM and ANQGSEA. V was clipped by 3 bases and J by 2 bases, with 6 bases between them. This CDR3 has 12 amino acids. CDR3: CSVDLLTDTQYF. DNA for the CDR3: TGCAGCGTTGACCTGCTCACAGATACGCAGTATTTT.

V gene TRBV2 combines with J gene TRBJ2-1; 9 nucleotides agree with TRBD2. V lost 5 bases and J lost 5; bases outside the gene matches: 7. Germline assignment: CDR1 SNHLY and CDR2 FYNNEI. The CDR3 runs 15 residues. In DNA form, the CDR3 reads TGTGCCAGCAGTCGGCAGCGGGGGGCCAACAATGAGCAGTTCTTC. Translation: CASSRQRGANNEQFF.

This clonotype turned up a few times. The chain carries TRBV7-9 and TRBJ2-3; D perhaps matches TRBD1 (5 bases). Germline V gene data show CDR1 as SEHNR and CDR2 as FQNEAQ (reference sequence). The V end lost 5 bases, the J end lost 2 bases, and 14 bases lay between the germline ends. This CDR3 contains 15 residues. CDR3 protein: CASSEGVGVTDTQYF. CDR3 bases: TGTGCCAGCAGCGAAGGGGTAGGGGTCACAGATACGCAGTATTTT.

In its sample, this clonotype was seen a few times. This CDR3 is CASSSQGLAENEQFF. The CDR3 nucleotides read TGTGCCAGCAGCTCCCAGGGACTAGCGGAAAATGAGCAGTTCTTC. The chain carries TRBV7-2 and TRBJ2-1; 11 bases fit TRBD2. The CDR3 covers 15 residues. V was pared by 4 bases and J by 7 bases, with 6 bases of the junction left unmatched. Germline loops: CDR1 SGHTA, CDR2 FQGNSA.

A few counts support this clonotype. This sequence joins TRBV4-1 and TRBJ2-5; a possible D gene is TRBD1 (5 bases). The germline V gene encodes CDR1 MGHRA and CDR2 YSYEKL. The CDR3 loop spans 17 amino acids. V was trimmed by 0 bases and J by 8 bases, leaving 22 bases between them. The CDR3 sequence: CASSQDLDSRWQGTQYF. CDR3 DNA sequence: TGCGCCAGCAGCCAAGATTTAGACAGTCGATGGCAAGGAACCCAGTACTTC.

The chain has TRBV12-3 or TRBV12-4 and TRBJ1-5; D unclear. The CDR3 consists of 13 residues. Trimming took 2 bases from V and 5 from J, leaving 7 bases between them. The CDR3 loop reads CASSLRVDQPQHF. Here the CDR3 DNA reads TGTGCCAGCAGTTTAAGGGTCGATCAGCCCCAGCATTTT.

This rearrangement joins TRBV6-4 to TRBJ1-2; D perhaps matches TRBD1 (6 bases). V was cut by 6 bases and J by 2 bases, with 16 bases left in between. The CDR3 loop spans 15 amino acids. Looked up from germline, CDR1 is MRHNA and CDR2 is SNTAGT. CDR3 residues: CASRPGHLPNYGYTF. For the CDR3, the DNA is TGTGCCAGCAGACCGGGACACCTCCCGAACTATGGCTACACCTTC.

This clonotype has a handful of counts. The genes are TRBV7-6 and TRBJ2-1, with D maybe TRBD2 (6 bases). Trimming removed 1 base from V and 7 bases from J, with 14 bases in between. Germline loops: CDR1 SGHVS, CDR2 FNYEAQ. The CDR3 loop spans 15 amino acids. The CDR3 here is CASSLGTGGANEQFF. The CDR3 coding sequence is TGTGCCAGCAGCTTAGGGACCGGAGGGGCGAATGAGCAGTTCTTC.

A few counts support this clonotype. The CDR3 sequence is CASSPNTGANVLTF. CDR3 bases: TGCGCCAGCAGCCCCAACACTGGGGCCAACGTCCTGACTTTC. The gene calls are TRBV5-1 and TRBJ2-6; no clear D. The CDR3 sequence is 14 residues long. V was shortened by 4 bases and J by 2 bases, with 7 bases between the two germline ends. Germline V gene sequence: CDR1 SGHRS, CDR2 YFSETQ.

The chain carries TRBV7-2 and TRBJ1-6, with 9 positions matching TRBD1. CDR1 is SGHTA and CDR2 is FQGNSA in the germline V gene. Losses at the gene ends were 5 bases for V and 7 bases for J; bases not matched to a gene: 6. The CDR3 is 15 residues long. CDR3 loop: CASSARGTGNSPLHF. The CDR3 nucleotides are TGTGCCAGCAGCGCGCGGGGGACAGGGAATTCACCCCTCCACTTT.

This clonotype was recorded a few times. The rearrangement links TRBV7-9 to TRBJ1-1; TRBD1 is a possible D gene (5 bases). The CDR3 covers 11 residues. The ends were cut back, 8 bases at V and 5 bases at J, with 9 bases in the middle. Per germline, CDR1 SEHNR and CDR2 FQNEAQ (reference sequence). For the CDR3, the DNA is TGTGCCAGCGCGGGGGTAACTGAAGCTTTCTTT. Its protein product is CASAGVTEAFF.

The chain combines TRBV7-6 with TRBJ2-1; 9 bases match TRBD2. Germline CDR1 and CDR2: SGHVS and FNYEAQ. This CDR3 has 15 amino acids. The junction had 5 bases not matched to a gene; V was cut back by 2 bases and J by 6 bases. Written as DNA, the CDR3 is TGTGCCAGCAGCTTATGGCGGGGGGGCTTCAATGAGCAGTTCTTC. Its translation is CASSLWRGGFNEQFF.

The rearrangement joins TRBV9 to TRBJ1-1; tentatively, D is TRBD1 (6 bases). Germline CDR1 SGDLS, CDR2 YYNGEE. The CDR3 consists of 14 residues. The ends were cut back, 3 bases at V and 0 bases at J, with 9 bases in the middle. CDR3 region: CASSAGHLNTEAFF. CDR3 bases: TGTGCCAGCAGCGCGGGACATCTGAACACTGAAGCTTTCTTT.

V and J are TRBV4-1 and TRBJ2-6; D unclear. Germline V CDR1 and CDR2: MGHRA, YSYEKL. The CDR3 has 17 amino acids. Trimming left V 0 bases short and J 0 bases short, with 9 bases between. Here the CDR3 DNA reads TGCGCCAGCAGCCAAGAGGGGTTCCCCTCTGGGGCCAACGTCCTGACTTTC. Its protein is CASSQEGFPSGANVLTF.

This clonotype was counted at least ten times. V is TRBV7-9 and J is TRBJ1-1, with D possibly being TRBD1 (6 bases). The CDR3 consists of 13 residues. V lost 5 bases to trimming and J lost 1 base, with 8 bases between them. Germline-derived CDR1 and CDR2 are SEHNR and FQNEAQ (reference sequence). Here the CDR3 reads CASSGQKNTEAFF. The CDR3 DNA follows: TGTGCCAGCAGCGGACAGAAGAACACTGAAGCTTTCTTT.

This clonotype is a singleton in its sample. One end of the junction is discordant with germline, which a read error may explain. This chain joins TRBV7-9 and TRBJ2-7; 7 nucleotides line up with TRBD2. Looked up from germline, CDR1 is SEHNR and CDR2 is FQNEAQ (reference sequence). The CDR3 covers 17 residues. The CDR3 nucleotides read TGTGCCAGCAGCTTGGTTCTTGGAGGGGACTACTCCAACGAGCAGTACTTC. Its protein is CASSLVLGGDYSNEQYF.

This clonotype was observed a few times. This rearrangement joins TRBV9 to TRBJ1-5, with D unclear. Trimming pared 9 bases from V and 6 bases from J, leaving 19 bases between. The CDR3 covers 14 residues. Germline-derived CDR1 and CDR2 are SGDLS and YYNGEE. The CDR3 sequence is CANEGPGGSQPQHF. The CDR3 DNA sequence: TGTGCCAACGAAGGCCCCGGAGGTAGTCAGCCCCAGCATTTT.

The gene calls are TRBV2 and TRBJ2-7; D ambiguous. Trimming pared 7 bases from V and 13 bases from J, leaving 23 bases between. The CDR3 spans 13 residues. The germline V gene encodes CDR1 SNHLY and CDR2 FYNNEI. The CDR3 coding sequence is TGTGCCAGCACGTCCATCCAGGAATCGAGGCAATACTTC. Translation: CASTSIQESRQYF.